The clone carrying this T cell receptor beta chain is categorized as large. Its antigen remains unknown. TCR alpha and beta CDR3 regions were amplified from RNA using iRepertoire nested multiplex PCR. TCRdb reprocessed the multiplex PCR reads via MiXCR and lists one record per CDR3 protein. This sample has about 2,300 distinct CDR3 sequences, with under 75% found just once. This specimen comes from a study of glioma-infiltrating T cells. V was cut by 4 bases and J by 9 bases, with 19 bases left in between. The germline gives CDR1 LNHDA, CDR2 SQIVND (reference sequence). This CDR3 has 15 residues. Overall study results and limits: Only very few CDR3 sequences appeared in both tissue and blood.

The receptor was derived from a human donor with low-grade glioma or glioblastoma, undergoing nonglioma brain surgery, or in good health (not recorded which). The chain couples TRBV19 to TRBJ2-1; D possibly corresponds to TRBD1 (7 bases). Input material: glioma tissue, nonneoplastic brain tissue, or PBMCs (not recorded which). CDR3 in DNA: TGTGCCAGTAGTAGTAGGGGGGACAGAATGAGTGAGCAGTTCTTC. It is translated as CASSSRGDRMSEQFF.